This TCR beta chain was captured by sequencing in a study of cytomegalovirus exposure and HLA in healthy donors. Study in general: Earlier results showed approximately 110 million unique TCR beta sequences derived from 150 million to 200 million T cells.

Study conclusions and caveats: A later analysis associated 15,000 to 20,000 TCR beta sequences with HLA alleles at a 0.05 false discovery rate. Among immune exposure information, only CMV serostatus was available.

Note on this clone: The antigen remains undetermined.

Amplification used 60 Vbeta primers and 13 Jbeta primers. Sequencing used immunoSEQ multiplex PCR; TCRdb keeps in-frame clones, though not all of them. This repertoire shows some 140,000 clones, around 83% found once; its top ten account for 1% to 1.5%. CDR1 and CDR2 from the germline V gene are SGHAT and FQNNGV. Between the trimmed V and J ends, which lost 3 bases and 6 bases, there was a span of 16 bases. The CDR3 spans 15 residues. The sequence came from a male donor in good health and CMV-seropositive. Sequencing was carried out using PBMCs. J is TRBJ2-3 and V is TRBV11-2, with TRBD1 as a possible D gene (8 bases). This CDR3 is CASSFLGQGGDTQYF. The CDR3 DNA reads TGTGCCAGCAGCTTCCTAGGACAGGGAGGGGATACGCAGTATTTT.